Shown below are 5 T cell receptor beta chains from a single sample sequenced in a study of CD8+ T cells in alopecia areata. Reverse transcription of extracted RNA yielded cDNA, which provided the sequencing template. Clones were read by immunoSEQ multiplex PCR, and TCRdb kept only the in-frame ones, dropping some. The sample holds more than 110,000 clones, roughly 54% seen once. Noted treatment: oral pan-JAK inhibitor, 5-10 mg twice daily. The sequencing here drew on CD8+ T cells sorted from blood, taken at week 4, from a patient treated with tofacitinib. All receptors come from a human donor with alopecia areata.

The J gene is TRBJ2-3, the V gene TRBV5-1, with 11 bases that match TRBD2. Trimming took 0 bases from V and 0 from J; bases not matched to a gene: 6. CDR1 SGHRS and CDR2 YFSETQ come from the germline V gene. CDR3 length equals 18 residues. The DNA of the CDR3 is TGCGCCAGCAGCTTGGCGGCTAGCGGGGGGCTCAGCACAGATACGCAGTATTTT. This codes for CASSLAASGGLSTDTQYF. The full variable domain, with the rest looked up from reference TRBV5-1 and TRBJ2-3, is KAGVTQTPRYLIKTRGQQVTLSCSPISGHRSVSWYQQTPGQGLQFLFEYFSETQRNKGNFPGRFSGRQFSNSRSEMNVSTLELGDSALYLCASSLAASGGLSTDTQYFGPGTRLTVL.

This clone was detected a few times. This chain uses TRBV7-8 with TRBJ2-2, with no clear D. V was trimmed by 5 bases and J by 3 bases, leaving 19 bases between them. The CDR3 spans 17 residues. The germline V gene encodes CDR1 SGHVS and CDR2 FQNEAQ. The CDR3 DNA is TGTGCCAGCAGCCGCGGACGCCCACAGTCGCACACCGGGGAGCTGTTTTTT. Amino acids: CASSRGRPQSHTGELFF.

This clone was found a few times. The CDR3 sequence is CASSPPRLANTEAFF. In DNA, the CDR3 is TGTGCCAGCTCACCACCGAGACTTGCGAACACTGAAGCTTTCTTT. The rearrangement links TRBV18 to TRBJ1-1; D is ambiguous. The germline CDR1 and CDR2 sequences are KGHSH and LQKENI. The CDR3 contains 15 residues. Trimming took 0 bases from V and 1 from J, leaving 9 bases between them.

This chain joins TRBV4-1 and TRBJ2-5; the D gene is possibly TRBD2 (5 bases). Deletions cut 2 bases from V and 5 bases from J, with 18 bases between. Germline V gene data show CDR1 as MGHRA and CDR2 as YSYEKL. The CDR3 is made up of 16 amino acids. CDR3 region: CASSQLPPRASETQYF. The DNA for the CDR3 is TGCGCCAGCAGCCAACTACCGCCGAGGGCTTCGGAGACCCAGTACTTC.

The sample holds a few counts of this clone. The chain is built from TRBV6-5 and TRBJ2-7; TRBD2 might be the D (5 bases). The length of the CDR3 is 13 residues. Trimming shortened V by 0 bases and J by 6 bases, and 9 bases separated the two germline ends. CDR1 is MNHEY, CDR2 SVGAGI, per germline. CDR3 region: CASSYSPGFEQYF. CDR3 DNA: TGTGCCAGCAGTTACTCACCGGGATTCGAGCAGTACTTC.